This T cell receptor (beta chain) was profiled in a study of blood T cell repertoires in COVID-19. Study-wide context: The United States, Italy and Spain supplied acute and convalescent COVID-19 samples. From T cells, B-cell-depleted T cells, or PBMCs came the material, which was cDNA or gDNA.

The CDR3 runs 15 residues. Germline V gene sequence: CDR1 LGHNT, CDR2 FRNRAP. Unmatched junction bases numbered 4, after V lost 5 bases and J lost 1 base. In the authors' methods: Amplification with reference gene primers provided the estimates of nucleated cell counts. TCRdb's copy holds only in-frame clones and misses some; the assay was immunoSEQ multiplex PCR. Clone size and V and J calls were adopted from that table, with D and trimming inferred from the DNA. The repertoire includes 90,000 to 130,000 clones, approximately 80% of them detected once, and 0.7% to 1% sits in the top ten. The genes are TRBV12-5 and TRBJ1-3, with TRBD1 matching 8 bases. The source material was peripheral blood. The sequence derives from a woman aged 70-85 years with acute or convalescent COVID-19. The CDR3 nucleotides are TGTGCTAGTGGTCCTGACAGGGGATCTGGAAACACCATATATTTT. The encoded protein is CASGPDRGSGNTIYF.